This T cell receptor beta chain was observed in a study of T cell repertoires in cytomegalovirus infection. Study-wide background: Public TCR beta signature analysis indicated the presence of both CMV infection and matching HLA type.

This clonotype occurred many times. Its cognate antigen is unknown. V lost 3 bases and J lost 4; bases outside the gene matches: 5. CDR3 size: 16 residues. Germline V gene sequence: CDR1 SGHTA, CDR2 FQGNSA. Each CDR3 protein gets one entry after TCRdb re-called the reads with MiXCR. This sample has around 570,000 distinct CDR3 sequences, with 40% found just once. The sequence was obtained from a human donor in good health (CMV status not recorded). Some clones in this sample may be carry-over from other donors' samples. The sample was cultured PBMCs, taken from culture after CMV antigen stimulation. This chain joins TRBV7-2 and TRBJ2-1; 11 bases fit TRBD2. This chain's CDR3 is CASSLGLAGGYNEQFF. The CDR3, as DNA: TGTGCCAGCAGCTTGGGGCTAGCGGGGGGTTACAATGAGCAGTTCTTC. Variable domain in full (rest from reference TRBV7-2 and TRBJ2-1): GAGVSQSPSNKVTEKGKDVELRCDPISGHTALYWYRQSLGQGLEFLIYFQGNSAPDKSGLPSDRFSAERTGGSVSTLTIQRTQQEDSAVYLCASSLGLAGGYNEQFFGPGTRLTVL.